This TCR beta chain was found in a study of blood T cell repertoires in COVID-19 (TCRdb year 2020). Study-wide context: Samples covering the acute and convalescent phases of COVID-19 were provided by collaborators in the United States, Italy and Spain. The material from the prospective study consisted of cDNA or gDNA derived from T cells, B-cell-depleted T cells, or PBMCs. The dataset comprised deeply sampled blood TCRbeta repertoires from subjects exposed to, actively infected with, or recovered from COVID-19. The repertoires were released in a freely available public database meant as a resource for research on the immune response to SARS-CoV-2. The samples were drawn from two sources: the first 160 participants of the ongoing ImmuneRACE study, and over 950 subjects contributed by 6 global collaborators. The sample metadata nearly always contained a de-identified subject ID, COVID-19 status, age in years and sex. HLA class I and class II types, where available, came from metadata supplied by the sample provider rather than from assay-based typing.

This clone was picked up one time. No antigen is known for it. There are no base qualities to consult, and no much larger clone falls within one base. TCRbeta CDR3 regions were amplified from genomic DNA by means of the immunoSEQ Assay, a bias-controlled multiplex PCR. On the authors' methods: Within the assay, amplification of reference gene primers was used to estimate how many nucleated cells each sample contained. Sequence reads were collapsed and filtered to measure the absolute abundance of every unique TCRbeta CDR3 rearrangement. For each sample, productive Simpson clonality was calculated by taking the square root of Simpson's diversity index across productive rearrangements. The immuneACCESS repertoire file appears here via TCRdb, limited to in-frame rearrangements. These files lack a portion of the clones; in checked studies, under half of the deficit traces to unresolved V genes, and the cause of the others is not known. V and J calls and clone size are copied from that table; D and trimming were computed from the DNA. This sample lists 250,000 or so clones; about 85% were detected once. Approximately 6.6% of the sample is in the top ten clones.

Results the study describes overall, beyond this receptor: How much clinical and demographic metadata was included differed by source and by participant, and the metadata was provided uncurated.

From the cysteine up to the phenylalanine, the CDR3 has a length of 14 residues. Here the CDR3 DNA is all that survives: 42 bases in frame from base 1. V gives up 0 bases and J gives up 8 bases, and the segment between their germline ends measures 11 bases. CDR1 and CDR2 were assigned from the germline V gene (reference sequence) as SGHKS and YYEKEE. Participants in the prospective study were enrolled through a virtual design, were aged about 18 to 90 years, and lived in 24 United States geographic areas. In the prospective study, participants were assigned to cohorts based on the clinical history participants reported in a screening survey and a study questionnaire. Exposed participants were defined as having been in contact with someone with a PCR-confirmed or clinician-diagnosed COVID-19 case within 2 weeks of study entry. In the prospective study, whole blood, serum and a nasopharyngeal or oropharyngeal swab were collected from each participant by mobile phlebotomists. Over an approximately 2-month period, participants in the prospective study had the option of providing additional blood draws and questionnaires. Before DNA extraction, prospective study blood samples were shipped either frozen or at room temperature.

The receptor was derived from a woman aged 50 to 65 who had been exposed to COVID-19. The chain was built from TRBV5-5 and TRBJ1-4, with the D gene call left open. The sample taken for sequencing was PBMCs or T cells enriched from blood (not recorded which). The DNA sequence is TGTGCCAGCAGCTTGGCACAGCTTTGGGAAAAACTGTTTTTT. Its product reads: CASSLAQLWEKLFF.